The T cell receptor beta chain described here comes from a study of cytomegalovirus exposure and HLA in healthy donors. Study as a whole: From some 180 million T cells, an earlier analysis saw 90 million to 130 million unique TCR beta sequences. Study results and limitations: Among TCR beta chains, those listed as cytomegalovirus-associated numbered some 170.

The PCR had 60 Vbeta and 13 Jbeta primers. Data came from immunoSEQ multiplex PCR; TCRdb stores just in-frame clones and leaves some out. The data show approximately 100,000 clones, approximately 75% seen once. For this clone: The antigen is unknown.

In germline, CDR1 is MNHEY, CDR2 SVGAGI. This CDR3 has 14 residues. V was clipped by 4 bases and J by 4 bases, with 14 bases between them. This chain connects TRBV6-5 to TRBJ2-7, with D perhaps TRBD1 (6 bases). The sequenced material came from PBMCs. This sequence originates from a woman aged 40-49 years in good health and CMV-seronegative. The CDR3 is CASSWGPFSYEQYF. CDR3 nucleotide sequence: TGTGCCAGCAGTTGGGGGCCATTCTCTTACGAGCAGTACTTC.